This TCR beta chain is drawn from a study of blood T cell repertoires in COVID-19. Whole-study context: The United States, Italy and Spain provided the acute and convalescent COVID-19 samples. The analysed material was cDNA or gDNA that came from T cells, B-cell-depleted T cells, or PBMCs.

V dropped 8 bases and J dropped 1; count of bases not matched to a gene: 5. CDR1 is SGHRS and CDR2 is YFSETQ in the germline V gene. This CDR3 is built from 13 residues. In the original processing: Amplification of reference gene primers provided the estimated nucleated cell counts. Sequencing used immunoSEQ multiplex PCR; TCRdb keeps in-frame clones, though not all of them. V and J calls and clone size are as listed in that table; D and trimming were resolved from the DNA. The data show nearly 35,000 clones, more than 75% seen once. The receptor was derived from a human donor in a cohort sampled during active COVID-19. The sequenced material came from peripheral blood. The V and J genes are TRBV5-1 and TRBJ2-5, with TRBD1 matching over 7 bases. This chain's CDR3 is CASGTGVQETQYF. CDR3 in DNA: TGCGCCAGTGGAACAGGGGTCCAAGAGACCCAGTACTTC.